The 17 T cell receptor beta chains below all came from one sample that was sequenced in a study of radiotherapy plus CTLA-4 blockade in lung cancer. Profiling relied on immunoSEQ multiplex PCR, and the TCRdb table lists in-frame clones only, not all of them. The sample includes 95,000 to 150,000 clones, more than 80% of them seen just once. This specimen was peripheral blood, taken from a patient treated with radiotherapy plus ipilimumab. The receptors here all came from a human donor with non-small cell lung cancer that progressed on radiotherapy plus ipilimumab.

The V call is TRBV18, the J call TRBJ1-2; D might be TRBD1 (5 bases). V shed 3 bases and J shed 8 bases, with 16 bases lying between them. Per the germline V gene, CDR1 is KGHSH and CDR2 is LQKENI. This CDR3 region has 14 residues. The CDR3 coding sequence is TGTGCCAGCTCACCCTACGAAGGGGAATTGGGCTACACCTTC. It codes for CASSPYEGELGYTF. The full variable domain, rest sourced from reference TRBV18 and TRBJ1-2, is NAGVMQNPRHLVRRRGQEARLRCSPMKGHSHVYWYRQLPEEGLKFMVYLQKENIIDESGMPKERFSAEFPKEGPSILRIQQVVRGDSAAYFCASSPYEGELGYTFGSGTRLTVV.

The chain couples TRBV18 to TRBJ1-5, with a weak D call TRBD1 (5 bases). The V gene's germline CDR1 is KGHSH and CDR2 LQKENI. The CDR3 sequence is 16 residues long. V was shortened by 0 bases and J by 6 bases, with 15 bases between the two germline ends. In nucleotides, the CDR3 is TGTGCCAGCTCACCACCGGGGCGCGTGGGGGGTCAGCCCCAGCATTTT. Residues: CASSPPGRVGGQPQHF.

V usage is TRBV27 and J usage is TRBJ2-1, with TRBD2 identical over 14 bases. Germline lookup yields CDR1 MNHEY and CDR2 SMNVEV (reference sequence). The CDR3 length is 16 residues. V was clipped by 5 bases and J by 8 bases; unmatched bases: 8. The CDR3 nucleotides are TGTGCCAGCAGTAACCCGACTAGCGGGAGGGCTCATGAGCAGTTCTTC. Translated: CASSNPTSGRAHEQFF.

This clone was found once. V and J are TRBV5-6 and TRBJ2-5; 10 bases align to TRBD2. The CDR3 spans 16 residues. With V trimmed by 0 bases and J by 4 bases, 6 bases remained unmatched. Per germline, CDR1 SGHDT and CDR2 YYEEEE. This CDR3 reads CASSLEASGRGETQYF. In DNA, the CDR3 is TGTGCCAGCAGCTTGGAGGCTAGCGGGAGAGGAGAGACCCAGTACTTC. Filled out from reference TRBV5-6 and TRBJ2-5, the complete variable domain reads DAGVTQSPTHLIKTRGQQVTLRCSPKSGHDTVSWYQQALGQGPQFIFQYYEEEERQRGNFPDRFSGHQFPNYSSELNVNALLLGDSALYLCASSLEASGRGETQYFGPGTRLLVL.

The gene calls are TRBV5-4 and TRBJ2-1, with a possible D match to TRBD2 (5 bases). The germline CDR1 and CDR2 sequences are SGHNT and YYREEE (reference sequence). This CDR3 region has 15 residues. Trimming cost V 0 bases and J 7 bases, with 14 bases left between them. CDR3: CASSLESTSTNEQFF. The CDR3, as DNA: TGTGCCAGCAGCTTGGAGTCCACTAGTACAAATGAGCAGTTCTTC.

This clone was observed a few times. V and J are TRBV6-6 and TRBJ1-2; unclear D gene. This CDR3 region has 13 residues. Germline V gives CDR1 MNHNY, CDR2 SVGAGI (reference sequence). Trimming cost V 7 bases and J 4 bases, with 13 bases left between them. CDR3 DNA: TGTGCCAGCACGGCGTCTCCGGGCTATGGCTACACCTTC. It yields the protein CASTASPGYGYTF.

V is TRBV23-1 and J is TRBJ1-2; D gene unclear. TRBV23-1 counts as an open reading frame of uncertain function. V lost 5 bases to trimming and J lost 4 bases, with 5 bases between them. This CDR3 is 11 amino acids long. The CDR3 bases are TGCGCCAGCAGTAGCGGCTATGGCTACACCTTC. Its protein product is CASSSGYGYTF.

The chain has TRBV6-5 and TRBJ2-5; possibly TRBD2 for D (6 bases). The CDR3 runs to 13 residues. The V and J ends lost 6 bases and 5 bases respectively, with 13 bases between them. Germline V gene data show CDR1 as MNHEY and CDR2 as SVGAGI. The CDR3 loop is CASSPEGRETQYF. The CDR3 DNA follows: TGTGCCAGCAGCCCGGAGGGGAGGGAGACCCAGTACTTC.

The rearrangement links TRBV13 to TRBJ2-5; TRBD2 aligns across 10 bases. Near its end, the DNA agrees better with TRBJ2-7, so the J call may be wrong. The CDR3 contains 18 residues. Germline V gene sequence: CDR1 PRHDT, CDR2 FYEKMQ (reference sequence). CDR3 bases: TGTGCCAGCAGCTATAGGGGAGGGGCAGCGGGAGGGAACTACGAGCAGTACTTC. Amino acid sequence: CASSYRGGAAGGNYEQYF.

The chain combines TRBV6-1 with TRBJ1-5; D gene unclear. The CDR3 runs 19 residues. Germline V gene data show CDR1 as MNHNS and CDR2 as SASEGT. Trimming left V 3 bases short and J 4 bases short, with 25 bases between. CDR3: CASSDQPTGLTQTNQPQHF. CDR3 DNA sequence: TGTGCCAGCAGTGACCAACCCACTGGACTCACCCAAACAAATCAGCCCCAGCATTTT.

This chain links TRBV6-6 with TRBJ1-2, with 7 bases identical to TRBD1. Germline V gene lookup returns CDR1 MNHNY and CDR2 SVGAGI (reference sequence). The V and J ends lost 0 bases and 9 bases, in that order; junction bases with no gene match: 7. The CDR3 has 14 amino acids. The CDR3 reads CASSYSPGQLSYTF. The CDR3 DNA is TGTGCCAGCAGTTACTCGCCGGGACAGCTCAGCTACACCTTC.

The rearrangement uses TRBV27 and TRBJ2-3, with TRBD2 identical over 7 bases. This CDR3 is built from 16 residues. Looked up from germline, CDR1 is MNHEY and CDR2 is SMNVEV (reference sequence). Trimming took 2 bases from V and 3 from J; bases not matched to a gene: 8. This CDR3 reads CASSLLVASGTDTQYF. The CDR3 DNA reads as TGTGCCAGCAGTTTACTCGTGGCTAGCGGAACAGATACGCAGTATTTT.

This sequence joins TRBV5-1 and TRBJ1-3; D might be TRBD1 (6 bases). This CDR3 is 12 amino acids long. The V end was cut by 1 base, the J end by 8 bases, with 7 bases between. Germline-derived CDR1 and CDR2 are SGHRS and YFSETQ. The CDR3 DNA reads TGCGCCAGCAGCTTGCCAGGGGACACCATATATTTT. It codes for CASSLPGDTIYF.

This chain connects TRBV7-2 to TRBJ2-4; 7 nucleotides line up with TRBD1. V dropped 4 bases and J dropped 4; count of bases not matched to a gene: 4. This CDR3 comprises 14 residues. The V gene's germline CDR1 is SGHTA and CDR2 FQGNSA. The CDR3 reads CASSSGQVKNIQYF. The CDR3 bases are TGTGCCAGCAGCTCAGGACAGGTTAAAAACATTCAGTACTTC.

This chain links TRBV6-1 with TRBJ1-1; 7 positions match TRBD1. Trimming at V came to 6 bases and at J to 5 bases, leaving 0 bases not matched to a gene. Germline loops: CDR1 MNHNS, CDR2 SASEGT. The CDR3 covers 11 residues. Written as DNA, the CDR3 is TGTGCCAGCAGACAGGGGACTGAAGCTTTCTTT. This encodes CASRQGTEAFF.

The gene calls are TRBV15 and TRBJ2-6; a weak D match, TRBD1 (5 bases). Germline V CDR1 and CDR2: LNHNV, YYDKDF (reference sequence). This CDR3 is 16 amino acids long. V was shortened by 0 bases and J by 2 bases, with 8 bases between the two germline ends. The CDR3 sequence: CATSREPRAGANVLTF. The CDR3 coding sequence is TGTGCCACCAGCAGAGAACCCAGGGCTGGGGCCAACGTCCTGACTTTC.

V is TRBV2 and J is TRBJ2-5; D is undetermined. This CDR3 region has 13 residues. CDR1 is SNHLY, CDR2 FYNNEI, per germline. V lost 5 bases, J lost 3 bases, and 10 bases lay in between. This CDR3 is CASSSIRKETQYF. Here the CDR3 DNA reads TGTGCCAGCAGTTCCATACGAAAAGAGACCCAGTACTTC.